This T cell receptor (beta chain) stems from a study of T cell responses to AZD1222 COVID-19 vaccine. Study-level information: Analysis merged second doses at about 4 or about 12 weeks.

As to this clone: Its antigen remains unknown.

Whole-study findings and limits: Unmutated variant regions are reportedly targeted by nearly half of spike-specific TCRs. Baseline serostatus was positive in only a handful of AZD1222 recipients.

Generated by immunoSEQ multiplex PCR, the TCRdb table keeps only in-frame clones and is missing some. The table includes 150,000 or so clones, approximately 90% detected once. This receptor was identified in an adult in good health. The specimen was peripheral blood, collected on day 0 of AZD1222 vaccination.

The CDR3 DNA sequence: TGTGCCAGTAGTAGGAATCTCCAAGAGACCCAGTACTTC. Protein: CASSRNLQETQYF. The J gene is TRBJ2-5, the V gene TRBV19, with D unresolved. Trimming shortened V by 4 bases and J by 1 base, and 7 bases separated the two germline ends. The germline V gene has CDR1 LNHDA and CDR2 SQIVND (reference sequence). The length of the CDR3 is 13 residues.